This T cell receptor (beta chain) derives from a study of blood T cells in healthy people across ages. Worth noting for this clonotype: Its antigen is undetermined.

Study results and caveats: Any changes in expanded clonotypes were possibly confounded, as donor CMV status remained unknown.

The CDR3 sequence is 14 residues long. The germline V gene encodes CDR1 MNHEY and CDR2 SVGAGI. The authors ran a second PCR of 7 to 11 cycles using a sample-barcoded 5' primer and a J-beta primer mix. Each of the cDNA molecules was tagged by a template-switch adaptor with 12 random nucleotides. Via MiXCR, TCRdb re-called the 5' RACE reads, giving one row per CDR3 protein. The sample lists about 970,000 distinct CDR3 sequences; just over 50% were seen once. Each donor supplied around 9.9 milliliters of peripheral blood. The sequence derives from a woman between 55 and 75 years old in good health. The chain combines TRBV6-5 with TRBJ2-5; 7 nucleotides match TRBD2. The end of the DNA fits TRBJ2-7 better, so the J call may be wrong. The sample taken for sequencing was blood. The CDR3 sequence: CASSDGGRAGEQYF. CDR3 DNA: TGTGCCAGCAGTGATGGGGGGAGGGCCGGCGAGCAGTACTTC.